The entry below gives a single TCR beta chain sequence along with its context. These data are taken from a study of T cell changes during pregnancy in multiple sclerosis. The method was immunoSEQ multiplex PCR; TCRdb's version includes in-frame clones alone and lacks a portion of them. The sample includes about 100,000 clones, about 94% of them seen just once. Trimming took 6 bases from V and 6 from J, leaving 8 bases between them. Looked up from germline, CDR1 is DFQATT and CDR2 is SNEGSKA (reference sequence). This CDR3 is 11 amino acids long. V gene TRBV20-1 combines with J gene TRBJ2-2, with a weak D call TRBD1 (5 bases). The receptor comes from a female donor with multiple sclerosis, enrolled in a pregnancy study. The material sequenced was peripheral blood, taken before pregnancy. The CDR3: CSAWGPGELFF. Written as DNA, the CDR3 is TGCAGTGCCTGGGGCCCCGGGGAGCTGTTTTTT.